This TCR beta chain was captured by sequencing in a study of T cell responses to AZD1222 COVID-19 vaccine. As to this clone: Its specificity is unknown.

CDR1 and CDR2 from the germline V gene are MNHEY and SVGAGI. The CDR3 totals 14 residues. V lost 4 bases and J lost 3, with 13 bases in between. Assay used: immunoSEQ multiplex PCR; TCRdb lists only in-frame clones, some missing. Of 40,000 to 55,000 clones listed, approximately 90% are singletons. Study-level results: Reportedly, close to half of spike-specific TCRs are directed against unmutated variant regions. Among those given AZD1222, only 6 or 7 were seropositive at baseline. Vaccine-associated CD4 TCRs spanned spike, dominant at 160-218 and 743-854.

Sequences were derived from peripheral blood, sampled 28 days after the second AZD1222 dose. J is TRBJ2-7 and V is TRBV6-5; D is possibly TRBD2 (5 bases). This sequence was found in an adult who received the AZD1222 COVID-19 vaccine. The CDR3 sequence: CASSSFWGVYEQYF. CDR3 DNA: TGTGCCAGCAGTTCTTTTTGGGGAGTCTACGAGCAGTACTTC.